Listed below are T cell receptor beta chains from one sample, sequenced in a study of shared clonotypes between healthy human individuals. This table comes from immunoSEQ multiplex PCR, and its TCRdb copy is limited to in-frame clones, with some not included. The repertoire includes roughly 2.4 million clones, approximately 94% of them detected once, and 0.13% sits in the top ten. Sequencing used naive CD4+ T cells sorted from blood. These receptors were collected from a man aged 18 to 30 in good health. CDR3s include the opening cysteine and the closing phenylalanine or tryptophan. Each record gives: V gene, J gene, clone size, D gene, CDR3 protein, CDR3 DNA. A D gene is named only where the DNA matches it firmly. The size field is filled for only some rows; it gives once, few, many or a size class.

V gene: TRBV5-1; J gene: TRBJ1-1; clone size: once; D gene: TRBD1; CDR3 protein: CASSPRTGSTEAFF; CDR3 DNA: TGCGCCAGCAGCCCCCGGACAGGGAGCACTGAAGCTTTCTTT
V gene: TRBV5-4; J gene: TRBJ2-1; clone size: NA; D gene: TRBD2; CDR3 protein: CASSLLTSGGDHNEQFF; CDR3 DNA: TGTGCCAGCAGCTTGTTGACTAGCGGGGGGGACCACAATGAGCAGTTCTTC
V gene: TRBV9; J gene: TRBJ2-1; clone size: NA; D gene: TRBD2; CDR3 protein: CASSVVGIAGAHTSNEQFF; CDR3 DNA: TGTGCCAGCAGCGTAGTCGGGATAGCGGGAGCTCATACCTCAAATGAGCAGTTCTTC
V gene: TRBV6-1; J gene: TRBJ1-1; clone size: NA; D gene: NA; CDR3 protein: CAIGRWGTEAFF; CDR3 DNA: TGTGCCATCGGACGATGGGGCACTGAAGCTTTCTTT
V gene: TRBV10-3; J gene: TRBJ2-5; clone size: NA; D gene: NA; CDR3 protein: CAIRAEYWGTQYF; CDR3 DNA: TGTGCCATCAGGGCCGAATATTGGGGGACCCAGTACTTC
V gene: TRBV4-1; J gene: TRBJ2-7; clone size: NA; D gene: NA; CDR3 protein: CASSRPGLGAYEQYF; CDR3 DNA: TGCGCCAGCAGCCGCCCGGGACTGGGCGCCTACGAGCAGTACTTC
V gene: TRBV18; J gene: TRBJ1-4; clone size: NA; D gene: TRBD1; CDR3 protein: CASSPRDRLRLGVSTNEKLFF; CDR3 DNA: TGTGCCAGCTCACCCCGGGACAGGTTACGACTTGGGGTTTCAACTAATGAAAAACTGTTTTTT
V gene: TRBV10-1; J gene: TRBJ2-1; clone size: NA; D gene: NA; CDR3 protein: CASSESVEANEQFF; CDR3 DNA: TGCGCCAGCAGTGAGTCCGTGGAGGCGAATGAGCAGTTCTTC
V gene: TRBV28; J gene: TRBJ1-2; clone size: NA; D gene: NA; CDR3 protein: CASLGGDGYGYTF; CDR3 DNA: TGTGCCAGCCTCGGAGGGGATGGTTATGGCTACACCTTC
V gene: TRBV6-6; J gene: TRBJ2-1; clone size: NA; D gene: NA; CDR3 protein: CASRGPSGRQFF; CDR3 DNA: TGTGCCAGCAGGGGGCCTTCTGGGCGGCAGTTCTTC
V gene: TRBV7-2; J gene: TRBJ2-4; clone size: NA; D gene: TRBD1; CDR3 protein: CASSLRGLGGGIQYF; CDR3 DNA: TGTGCCAGCAGCTTAAGGGGCCTAGGGGGCGGCATTCAGTACTTC
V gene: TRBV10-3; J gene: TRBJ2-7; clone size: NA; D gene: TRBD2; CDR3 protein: CAIRRSGIGYEQYF; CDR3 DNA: TGTGCCATCAGGAGAAGCGGGATCGGCTACGAGCAGTACTTC
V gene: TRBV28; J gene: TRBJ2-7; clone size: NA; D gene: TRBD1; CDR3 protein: CAIKGQGVSEQYF; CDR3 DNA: TGTGCCATCAAGGGACAGGGGGTGTCCGAGCAGTACTTC
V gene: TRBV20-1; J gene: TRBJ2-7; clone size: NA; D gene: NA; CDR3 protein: CSAQISYEQYF; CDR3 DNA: TGCAGTGCTCAGATCAGCTACGAGCAGTACTTC
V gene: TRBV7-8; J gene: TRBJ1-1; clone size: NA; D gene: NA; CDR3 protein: CASSLVAAEAFF; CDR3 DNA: TGTGCCAGCAGCTTAGTCGCCGCTGAAGCTTTCTTT
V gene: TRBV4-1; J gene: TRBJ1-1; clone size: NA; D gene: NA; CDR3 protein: CASSHWKTEAFF; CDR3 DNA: TGCGCCAGCAGCCACTGGAAGACTGAAGCTTTCTTT
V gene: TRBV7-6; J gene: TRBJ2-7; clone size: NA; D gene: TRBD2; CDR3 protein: CASSQGAGGVYEQYF; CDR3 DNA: TGTGCCAGCAGCCAGGGTGCGGGAGGAGTGTACGAGCAGTACTTC
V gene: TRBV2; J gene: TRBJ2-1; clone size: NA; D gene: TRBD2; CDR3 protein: CASSVRTSGSLQFF; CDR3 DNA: TGTGCCAGCAGTGTAAGGACTAGCGGGAGTCTCCAGTTCTTC
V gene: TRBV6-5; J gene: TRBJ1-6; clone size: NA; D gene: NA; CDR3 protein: CASSYSGDGFSPLHF; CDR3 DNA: TGTGCCAGCAGTTACTCCGGGGACGGCTTTTCACCCCTCCACTTT
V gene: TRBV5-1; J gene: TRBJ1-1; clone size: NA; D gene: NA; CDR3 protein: CASRLAGSTEAFF; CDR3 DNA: TGCGCCAGCAGACTAGCGGGGAGCACTGAAGCTTTCTTT
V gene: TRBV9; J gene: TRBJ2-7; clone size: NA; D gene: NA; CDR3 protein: CASSVRAGSYEQYF; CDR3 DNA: TGTGCCAGCAGCGTCCGGGCGGGGTCCTACGAGCAGTACTTC
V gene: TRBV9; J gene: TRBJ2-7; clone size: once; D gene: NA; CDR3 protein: CASSLYYGEQYF; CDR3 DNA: TGTGCCAGCAGCCTCTATTATGGCGAGCAGTACTTC
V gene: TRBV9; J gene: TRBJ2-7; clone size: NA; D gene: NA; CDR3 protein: CASSTQVGGYEQYF; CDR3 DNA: TGTGCCAGCAGCACACAGGTAGGCGGTTACGAGCAGTACTTC
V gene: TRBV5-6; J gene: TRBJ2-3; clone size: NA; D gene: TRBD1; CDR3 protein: CASRAGQGGTDTQYF; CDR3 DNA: TGTGCCAGCAGAGCTGGACAGGGCGGCACAGATACGCAGTATTTT
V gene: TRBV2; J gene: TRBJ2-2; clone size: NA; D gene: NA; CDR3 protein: CASSGPSSNTGELFF; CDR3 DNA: TGTGCCAGCAGTGGACCATCAAGCAACACCGGGGAGCTGTTTTTT
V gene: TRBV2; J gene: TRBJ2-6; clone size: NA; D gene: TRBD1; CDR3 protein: CASTLYRTGISGANVLTF; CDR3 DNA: TGTGCCAGCACCCTATATAGGACAGGAATTTCTGGGGCCAACGTCCTGACTTTC
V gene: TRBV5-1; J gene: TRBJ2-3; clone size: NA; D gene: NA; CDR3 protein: CASIGTGVQYF; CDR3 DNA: TGCGCCAGCATCGGGACCGGGGTGCAGTATTTT
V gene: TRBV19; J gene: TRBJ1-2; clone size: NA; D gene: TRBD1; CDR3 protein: CASSTSQGLANYGYTF; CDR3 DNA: TGTGCCAGTTCCACCTCACAGGGGTTAGCTAACTATGGCTACACCTTC
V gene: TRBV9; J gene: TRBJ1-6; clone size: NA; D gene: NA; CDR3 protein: CASSVSAALANSPLHF; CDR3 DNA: TGTGCCAGCAGCGTATCTGCCGCCCTGGCCAATTCACCCCTCCACTTT
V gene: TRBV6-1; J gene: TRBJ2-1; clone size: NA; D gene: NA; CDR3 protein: CASSLGTEQFF; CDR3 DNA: TGTGCCAGCAGCCTCGGGACAGAGCAGTTCTTC
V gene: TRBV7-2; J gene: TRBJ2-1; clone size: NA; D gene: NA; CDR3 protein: CASSLGRLSYNEQFF; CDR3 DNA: TGTGCCAGCAGCTTAGGTCGCCTCTCCTACAATGAGCAGTTCTTC
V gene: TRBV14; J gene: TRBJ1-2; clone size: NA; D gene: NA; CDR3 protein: CASSQGSRGYYGYTF; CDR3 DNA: TGTGCCAGCAGCCAAGGGTCCAGGGGCTACTATGGCTACACCTTC
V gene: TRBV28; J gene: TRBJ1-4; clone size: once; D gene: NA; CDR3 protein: CASSLVQLGEKLFF; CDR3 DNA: TGTGCCAGCAGTTTAGTACAGCTGGGTGAAAAACTGTTTTTT
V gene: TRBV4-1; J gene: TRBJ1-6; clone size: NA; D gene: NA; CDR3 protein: CASSPTDTHPSSYNSPLHF; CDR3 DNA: TGCGCCAGCAGCCCGACAGATACCCATCCGAGCTCCTATAATTCACCCCTCCACTTT
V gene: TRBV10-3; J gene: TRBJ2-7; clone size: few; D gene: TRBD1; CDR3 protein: CAISGGQGSSSYEQYF; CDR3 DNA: TGTGCCATCAGTGGGGGACAGGGATCCAGCTCCTACGAGCAGTACTTC
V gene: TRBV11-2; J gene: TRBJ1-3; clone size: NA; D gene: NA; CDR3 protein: CASSLGTTIYF; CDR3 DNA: TGTGCCAGCAGCTTAGGAACCACCATATATTTT
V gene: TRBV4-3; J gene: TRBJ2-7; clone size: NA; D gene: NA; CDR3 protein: CASSQGTLVDEQYF; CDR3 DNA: TGCGCCAGCAGCCAAGGTACGTTGGTCGACGAGCAGTACTTC
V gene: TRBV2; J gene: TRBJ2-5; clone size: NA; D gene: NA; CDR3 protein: CASAPQGGRQETQYF; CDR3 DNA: TGTGCCAGCGCCCCCCAGGGGGGGAGGCAGGAGACCCAGTACTTC
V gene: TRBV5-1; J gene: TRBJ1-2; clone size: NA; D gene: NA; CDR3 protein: CASSWGTQAVGGYTF; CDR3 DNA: TGCGCCAGCAGCTGGGGGACGCAGGCCGTGGGTGGCTACACCTTC
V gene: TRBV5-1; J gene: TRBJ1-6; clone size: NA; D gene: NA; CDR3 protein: CASSLAPADSPLHF; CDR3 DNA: TGCGCCAGCAGCTTGGCCCCGGCAGATTCACCCCTCCACTTT
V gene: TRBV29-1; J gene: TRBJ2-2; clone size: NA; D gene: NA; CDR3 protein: CSASQGLTGELFF; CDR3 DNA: TGCAGCGCTTCACAGGGACTCACCGGGGAGCTGTTTTTT
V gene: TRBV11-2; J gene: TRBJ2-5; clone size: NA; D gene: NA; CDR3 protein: CASSSRTTGPRETQYF; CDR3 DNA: TGTGCCAGCAGCTCTAGGACGACGGGACCACGAGAGACCCAGTACTTC
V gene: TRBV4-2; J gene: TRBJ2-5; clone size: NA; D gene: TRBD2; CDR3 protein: CASSQGALAGVQETQYF; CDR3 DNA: TGTGCCAGCAGCCAAGGGGCGCTAGCGGGGGTCCAAGAGACCCAGTACTTC
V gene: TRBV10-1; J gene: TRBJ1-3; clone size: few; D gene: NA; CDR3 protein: CASSPREEWSGNTIYF; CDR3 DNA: TGCGCCAGCAGTCCCCGGGAGGAATGGTCTGGAAACACCATATATTTT
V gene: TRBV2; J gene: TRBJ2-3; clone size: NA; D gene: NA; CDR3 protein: CASSDPLHTDTQYF; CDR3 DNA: TGTGCCAGCAGTGACCCCCTACACACAGATACGCAGTATTTT